This T cell receptor beta chain was profiled in a study of blood T cell repertoires in COVID-19 (dated by TCRdb to the early 2020s). About the investigation overall: Samples from collaborators originated in the United States, Italy and Spain and spanned both the acute and convalescent phases of COVID-19. The material from the prospective study consisted of cDNA or gDNA derived from T cells, B-cell-depleted T cells, or PBMCs. The dataset comprised deeply sampled blood TCRbeta repertoires from subjects exposed to, actively infected with, or recovered from COVID-19. The repertoires were released in a freely available public database meant as a resource for research on the immune response to SARS-CoV-2. The samples were drawn from two sources: the first 160 participants of the ongoing ImmuneRACE study, and 1,000 to 1,500 subjects contributed by 6 global collaborators. Nearly every sample came with metadata listing a de-identified subject ID, COVID-19 status, age in years and sex. Where available, HLA class I and class II types were obtained from metadata supplied by the sample provider rather than from assay-based typing. Results and caveats for the whole study, not just this receptor: How much clinical and demographic metadata was included differed by source and by participant, and the metadata was provided uncurated.

Each collaborating institution followed its own protocols to collect whole blood in K2EDTA tubes. For TCRbeta analysis, collaborators shipped samples as frozen whole blood, isolated PBMCs, or DNA extracted from either of those sample types. With respect to this clone: Its antigen remains undetermined. Per-base quality was not reported, and no clone a single base away is much larger than it.

The immunoSEQ Assay, a bias-controlled multiplex PCR, was used to amplify TCRbeta CDR3 regions from genomic DNA. Processing in the source paper ran as follows. Within the assay, amplification of reference gene primers was used to estimate how many nucleated cells each sample contained. Sequence reads were collapsed and filtered to measure the absolute abundance of every unique TCRbeta CDR3 rearrangement. For each sample, productive Simpson clonality was calculated by taking the square root of Simpson's diversity index across productive rearrangements. TCRdb stores this immuneACCESS table with in-frame sequences only. Part of the clones is absent; in the studies checked, under half of the shortfall reflects unresolved V genes, and no reason is known for the rest. V and J calls and clone size are copied from that table; D and trimming were computed from the DNA. In all, the sample holds about 120,000 clones, and 85% of those were seen once. The ten largest clones add up to 25% to 30% of the sample.

This TCR came from a woman aged 80 or over with acute or convalescent COVID-19. Sequenced material: peripheral blood.

The CDR3 reads as follows: CASSFSVRGGFTDTQYF. The base sequence is TGTGCCAGCAGTTTTTCTGTCAGGGGAGGGTTCACAGATACGCAGTATTTT. The sequence joins TRBV27 to TRBJ2-3, with TRBD2 perhaps the D gene, on 7 matching bases. From the cysteine up to the phenylalanine, the CDR3 has a length of 17 residues. Only the CDR3 DNA is retained, 51 bases long and in frame from the first base. The germline V gene encodes CDR1 MNHEY and CDR2 SMNVEV (reference sequence). V sheds 3 bases and J sheds 2 bases, leaving 18 bases between their ends.